This paragraph covers one T cell receptor beta chain sequence. No antigen is known for it. The data were taken from a study of T-cell memory formation after mild COVID-19. Study-wide findings and caveats: Among contracting clones, CD4+ were mainly CM/EM and CD8+ enriched in EMRA.

Between the trimmed V and J ends, which lost 6 bases and 5 bases, there was a span of 15 bases. This CDR3 is 14 amino acids long. CDR1 and CDR2 (germline): SGDLS, YYNGEE. A single record per CDR3 protein comes from TCRdb applying MiXCR to the 5' RACE reads. This table has 300,000 to 400,000 distinct CDR3 sequences, over 25% appearing once. Sequencing was done on a sample of PBMCs or a T cell subset sorted from them (not recorded which). This clonotype originated in an adult woman who had mild COVID-19 (a few samples of this study predate the infection). Cell type and time point are not known. V and J are TRBV9 and TRBJ2-1; no firm D call. The CDR3 spells CASTKRLRDNEQFF. CDR3 DNA sequence: TGTGCCAGCACAAAGCGTCTTCGCGACAATGAGCAGTTCTTC.